These 29 T cell receptor beta chains were sequenced from one sample in a study of blood T cells in healthy people across ages. A second PCR, run for roughly 7 to 12 cycles, used a sample-barcoded 5' primer plus a J-beta primer mix. MiXCR, run by TCRdb on the 5' RACE reads, gives a single entry per CDR3 protein. Of 450,000 to 700,000 distinct CDR3 sequences listed, roughly a quarter are singletons. The sequenced sample was blood. These receptors came from a woman between 65 and 79 years old in good health.

The CDR3 DNA sequence: TGTGCCAGCAGTTCAGGGGCAGCTGGAAACACCATATATTTT. Protein product: CASSSGAAGNTIYF. The gene calls are TRBV12-3 or TRBV12-4 and TRBJ1-3; a weak D match, TRBD1 (6 bases). The length of the CDR3 is 14 residues. The germline V and J ends were trimmed by 4 bases and 2 bases, with 9 bases remaining between them.

There are many counts of this clonotype. This chain links TRBV5-1 with TRBJ2-5; the D call may be TRBD1 or TRBD2 (6 bases each). Germline CDR1 SGHRS, CDR2 YFSETQ. This CDR3 has 15 residues. Trimming took 4 bases from V and 4 from J, leaving 17 bases between them. The CDR3 here is CASSLDQGRRETQYF. The CDR3 region has the DNA TGCGCCAGCAGCCTGGATCAGGGGAGGAGAGAGACCCAGTACTTC. The whole variable domain, remainder taken from reference TRBV5-1 and TRBJ2-5, is KAGVTQTPRYLIKTRGQQVTLSCSPISGHRSVSWYQQTPGQGLQFLFEYFSETQRNKGNFPGRFSGRQFSNSRSEMNVSTLELGDSALYLCASSLDQGRRETQYFGPGTRLLVL.

V usage is TRBV21-1 and J usage is TRBJ1-6. TRBV21-1 is assigned pseudogene status. This CDR3 region has 15 residues. In nucleotides, the CDR3 is TGTGCCAGCAGCATACCCTTCGGCTGGTTTAAAGCCCTCCACTTT. Residues: CASSIPFGWFKALHF.

This clonotype was seen many times. CDR3 coding DNA: TGCAGCGTTGATGGGAGGCAGGACCAAGAGACCCAGTACTTC. Translated: CSVDGRQDQETQYF. J is TRBJ2-5 and V is TRBV29-1, with TRBD2 as a possible D gene (6 bases). Germline V lookup: CDR1 SQVTM, CDR2 ANQGSEA. V lost 3 bases to trimming and J lost 0 bases, with 11 bases between them. This CDR3 is 14 amino acids long.

This clonotype has at least ten counts. The chain joins TRBV20-1 to TRBJ2-5; D gene unclear. Germline assignment: CDR1 DFQATT and CDR2 SNEGSKA (reference sequence). This CDR3 is 10 amino acids long. The CDR3 reads CSATRETQYF. CDR3 in DNA: TGCAGCGCAACGAGAGAGACCCAGTACTTC.

The rearrangement uses TRBV6-5 and TRBJ2-7; a weak D match, TRBD1 (5 bases). In germline, CDR1 is MNHEY, CDR2 SVGAGI. The CDR3 contains 13 residues. V dropped 6 bases and J dropped 0 bases, with 9 bases sitting between them. The CDR3 region is CASRRQISYEQYF. CDR3 bases: TGTGCCAGCAGGAGACAGATCTCCTACGAGCAGTACTTC.

V and J are TRBV30 and TRBJ1-1; D possibly corresponds to TRBD1 (6 bases). Germline V CDR1 and CDR2: GTSNPN, SVGIG (reference sequence). This CDR3 is built from 13 residues. V lost 3 bases, J lost 6 bases, and 14 bases lay in between. The CDR3 DNA reads as TGTGCCTGGAGAGCACAGGGAGGGGCTGAAGCTTTCTTT. This translates into CAWRAQGGAEAFF.

Remarks on this clonotype: It is likely a read error, because the conserved phenylalanine at the end of the CDR3 is missing. In nucleotides, the CDR3 is TGTGCCAGCAGCTTCGGACTAGCGGGGCTTGCAGATACGCAGTATCTT. Translating it yields CASSFGLAGLADTQYL. The chain couples TRBV7-3 to TRBJ2-3; 12 bases align to TRBD2. J gave up 4 bases and V 3 bases, and 5 bases lay outside the gene matches. Looked up from germline, CDR1 is SGHTA and CDR2 is FQGTGA. The CDR3 runs 16 residues.

The sample holds a few counts of this clonotype. The gene calls are TRBV6-6 and TRBJ1-2; no clear D. This CDR3 spans 13 amino acids. V lost 7 bases to trimming and J lost 3 bases, with 12 bases between them. Germline V gene sequence: CDR1 MNHNY, CDR2 SVGAGI (reference sequence). The CDR3 region is CASTALRDYGYTF. The CDR3, as DNA: TGTGCCAGCACGGCTCTCCGGGACTATGGCTACACCTTC.

This chain connects TRBV11-3 to TRBJ1-6; tentative D call: TRBD1 (6 bases). Trimming shortened V by 5 bases and J by 8 bases, and 16 bases separated the two germline ends. The length of the CDR3 is 15 residues. The germline gives CDR1 SGHNT, CDR2 YENEEA. CDR3 nucleotides: TGTGCCAGCAGCCCCGCGGGGGGCGTCCATTCACCCCTCCACTTT. This codes for CASSPAGGVHSPLHF.

This clonotype occurred once. This chain uses TRBV7-9 with TRBJ2-2; TRBD1 or TRBD2 may be the D gene (5 bases each). V lost 8 bases to trimming and J lost 2 bases, with 12 bases between them. This CDR3 has 14 residues. Germline CDR1 and CDR2: SEHNR and FQNEAQ (reference sequence). This CDR3 is CASLGASNTGELFF. Here the CDR3 DNA reads TGTGCCAGCCTCGGGGCCTCTAACACCGGGGAGCTGTTTTTT.

The V gene is TRBV5-1, the J gene TRBJ1-4; 7 bases map to TRBD1. Looked up from germline, CDR1 is SGHRS and CDR2 is YFSETQ. The CDR3 spans 13 residues. With V trimmed by 2 bases and J by 12 bases, 7 bases remained unmatched. The CDR3, as DNA: TGCGCCAGCAGCTTTAACAGGGGCCAGGAACTGTTTTTT. It translates to CASSFNRGQELFF.

The J gene is TRBJ2-1, the V gene TRBV20-1; either TRBD1 or TRBD2 may fit D (5 bases each). Germline lookup yields CDR1 DFQATT and CDR2 SNEGSKA (reference sequence). The CDR3 runs 16 residues. The germline V and J ends were trimmed by 1 base and 3 bases, with 16 bases remaining between them. The CDR3 region is CSARARGDSFYNEQFF. As DNA, the CDR3 is TGCAGTGCTAGAGCCCGGGGCGACAGTTTCTACAATGAGCAGTTCTTC.

This clonotype was seen a handful of times. V usage is TRBV7-2 and J usage is TRBJ2-5; D remains ambiguous. Germline loops: CDR1 SGHTA, CDR2 FQGNSA. V lost 4 bases, J lost 5 bases, and 14 bases lay in between. The CDR3 spans 14 residues. CDR3 nucleotide sequence: TGTGCCAGCAGCTCGACGCGCCTCCAGGAGACCCAGTACTTC. This gives the protein CASSSTRLQETQYF.

The rearrangement links TRBV6-2 or TRBV6-3 to TRBJ2-7; the match to TRBD2 covers 13 bases. This CDR3 contains 17 residues. Trimming at V came to 3 bases and at J to 1 base, leaving 6 bases not matched to a gene. Per the germline V gene, CDR1 is MNHEY and CDR2 is SVGEGT. The CDR3 here is CASSYGGLAGISYEQYF. In nucleotides, the CDR3 is TGTGCCAGCAGTTATGGGGGACTAGCGGGGATTTCCTACGAGCAGTACTTC.

The table lists this clonotype with a few counts. The rearrangement uses TRBV6-2 or TRBV6-3 and TRBJ2-7; 9 bases are a match to TRBD1. V lost 0 bases, J lost 1 base, and 4 bases stayed unmatched. Germline assignment: CDR1 MNHEY and CDR2 SVGEGT. The CDR3 contains 16 residues. The CDR3 sequence is CASSYSRQGESYEQYF. CDR3 DNA: TGTGCCAGCAGTTACTCTAGACAGGGGGAATCCTACGAGCAGTACTTC.

The rearrangement uses TRBV11-1 and TRBJ2-5; weak D call: TRBD2 (7 bases). This CDR3 contains 15 residues. Looked up from germline, CDR1 is SGHAT and CDR2 is FQDESV (reference sequence). V lost 6 bases to trimming and J lost 5 bases, with 19 bases between them. The CDR3 nucleotides are TGTGCCAGCAGATTTCGGGGGGCTGCTAGCGAGACCCAGTACTTC. Its translation: CASRFRGAASETQYF.

The chain couples TRBV24-1 to TRBJ1-1; TRBD1 might be the D (5 bases). The CDR3 contains 12 residues. Trimming cost V 3 bases and J 5 bases, with 6 bases left between them. From germline, CDR1 is KGHDR and CDR2 SFDVKD. CDR3 protein: CATSDAGTEAFF. DNA of the CDR3: TGTGCCACCAGTGATGCAGGGACTGAAGCTTTCTTT.

This clonotype occurred a few times. One junction end does not reproduce the germline sequence, and a read error may be involved. The rearrangement joins TRBV4-3 to TRBJ1-3, with TRBD1 matching 9 bases. Germline CDR1 LGHNA, CDR2 YSLEER. The CDR3 has 18 residues. The CDR3 region has the DNA TGCGTCAGCAGCCAAGATTTGGGGACAGGGAGCTCTGGAAACACCATATATTTT. This codes for CVSSQDLGTGSSGNTIYF.

The chain uses TRBV4-3 and TRBJ2-1; D gene unclear. Judging by the DNA end, TRBJ2-7 fits better; the J call may be wrong. The CDR3 extends over 14 amino acids. Germline CDR1 reads LGHNA; CDR2 reads YSLEER. This CDR3 is CASSQDLNPQEQYF. The CDR3 coding sequence is TGCGCCAGCAGCCAAGATCTTAATCCCCAAGAGCAGTACTTC.

This clonotype occurred many times. V usage is TRBV7-8 and J usage is TRBJ1-1; D ambiguous. This CDR3 has 13 amino acids. Trimming pared 2 bases from V and 0 bases from J, leaving 4 bases between. Germline V gene data show CDR1 as SGHVS and CDR2 as FQNEAQ. DNA of the CDR3: TGTGCCAGCAGCTTACCACTGAACACTGAAGCTTTCTTT. As protein: CASSLPLNTEAFF.

The sample holds a few counts of this clonotype. The chain joins TRBV13 to TRBJ1-3; D perhaps matches TRBD1 (6 bases). The CDR3 length is 15 residues. Germline V gene lookup returns CDR1 PRHDT and CDR2 FYEKMQ (reference sequence). V shed 4 bases and J shed 2 bases, with 12 bases lying between them. The CDR3: CASSSQGRAGNTIYF. The CDR3 nucleotides are TGTGCCAGCAGCTCACAGGGAAGGGCTGGAAACACCATATATTTT.

CDR3 in DNA: TGTGCCAGCAGTTTAACTATGACTGGAGGCTACACCTTC. This encodes CASSLTMTGGYTF. This chain joins TRBV7-2 and TRBJ1-2, with no clear D. V gave up 6 bases and J gave up 8 bases, with 16 bases separating them. The CDR3 sequence is 13 residues long. CDR1 and CDR2 (germline): SGHTA, FQGNSA.

In the case of this clonotype: One junction end disagrees with the germline gene, perhaps due to a read error. The J gene is TRBJ2-3, the V gene TRBV5-1, with 7 bases matching TRBD1. The germline gives CDR1 SGHRS, CDR2 YFSETQ. This CDR3 contains 14 residues. The CDR3 spells CACSSGQTGDTQYF. CDR3 sequence (DNA): TGCGCCTGCAGCTCGGGACAGACGGGGGATACGCAGTATTTT.

J is TRBJ2-1 and V is TRBV20-1; TRBD2 matches at 8 bases. CDR3 length: 12 amino acids. V shed 6 bases, J shed 10 bases, and the junction held 8 bases outside the gene matches. CDR1 is DFQATT, CDR2 SNEGSKA, per germline (reference sequence). The CDR3 DNA is TGCAGTGCCCTGATGGGCGGGAGGGAGCAGTTCTTC. Protein sequence: CSALMGGREQFF.

The J gene is TRBJ2-7, the V gene TRBV7-2; 10 bases agree with TRBD2. Germline CDR1 and CDR2: SGHTA and FQGNSA. Trimming cost V 0 bases and J 0 bases; bases outside gene matches: 5. The CDR3 is 17 amino acids. This CDR3 is CASSLASGGLSSYEQYF. The CDR3 coding sequence is TGTGCCAGCAGCTTAGCTAGCGGGGGGCTAAGCTCCTACGAGCAGTACTTC.

This clonotype turned up a few times. The conserved phenylalanine or tryptophan normally closing the CDR3 is absent here, so this likely arose from a read error. This sequence joins TRBV12-3 or TRBV12-4 and TRBJ1-6; D ambiguous. Trimming took 3 bases from V and 7 from J, leaving 10 bases between them. This CDR3 is built from 14 residues. In DNA form, the CDR3 reads TGTGCCAGCAGTTTGCCAGGCCGGAATTCACCCCTCCACCTT. As protein: CASSLPGRNSPLHL.

This clonotype was detected a few times. The chain combines TRBV12-3 or TRBV12-4 with TRBJ1-1; D not certain. V lost 4 bases and J 1 base, leaving 10 bases between the germline ends. The CDR3 loop spans 14 amino acids. The DNA for the CDR3 is TGTGCCAGCAGTTCCATCGACAAGAACACTGAAGCTTTCTTT. It is translated as CASSSIDKNTEAFF.

The CDR3 DNA sequence: TGTGCCATCAGTCGGGACCGGAGCACAGATACGCAGTATTTT. Translating it yields CAISRDRSTDTQYF. This chain links TRBV10-3 with TRBJ2-3, with D perhaps matching TRBD1 or TRBD2 (5 bases each). Per germline, CDR1 ENHRY and CDR2 SYGVKD. The CDR3 runs 14 residues. The V end lost 5 bases, the J end lost 0 bases, and 9 bases lay between the germline ends.